This T cell receptor (beta chain) originates from a study of kidney transplant recipient with SARS-CoV-2 infection (dated by TCRdb to the early 2020s). Reading from cysteine to phenylalanine, the CDR3 counts 15 amino acids. Here the CDR3 DNA is all that survives: 45 bases in frame from base 1. The germline V gene encodes CDR1 MNHEY and CDR2 SMNVEV (reference sequence). Ends trimmed: V by 1 base, J by 5 bases; bases unmatched to a gene: 7. The time point label, read with the paper, signifies: pre-pandemic baseline sample and day 111 after first positive SARS-CoV-2 test. This clonotype was seen many times. The target of this receptor is not known. No base quality information exists; no much larger clone differs at one position. TCRdb lists the instrument as Illumina MiSeq. Profiling of the peripheral T cell repertoire targeted human TCRbeta genes. The original pipeline was this. Beta-binomial modelling was used to test for differences in clonotype abundance while accounting for variability over time. Clonotypes that had expanded were screened against the ImmuneCODE reference database of SARS-CoV-2-associated TCRs and mapped onto regions of the viral genome. Additional analyses of the repertoire looked at TRBV gene usage, CDR3 length, CDR3 amino acid overlap between time points, clonotype abundance distributions and Jaccard similarity. TCRdb reprocessing: public reads trimmed at Q25 with fastp, clones called with MiXCR, in-frame beta chains kept. Every CDR3 protein is listed once, alongside the most common genes and DNA of its rows. TCRdb assigned the V and J calls; the authors' analysis was not used. Present in this sample are approximately 250,000 distinct CDR3 sequences, about 30% of which were seen just once. Roughly 7% of the sample goes to the ten largest clones.

Sequences were derived from a blood sample, sampled at baseline and between days 110 and 120 from a kidney transplant recipient. This sequence originates from a male patient younger than 45 who had COVID-19 and was a kidney transplant recipient. Following a transplant, some T lymphocytes may have been derived from the graft donor. The V and J genes are TRBV27 and TRBJ2-5, with 7 bases aligning to TRBD2. The DNA reads TGTGCCAGCAGTTTATATGGGGGGGTCAGTGAGACCCAGTACTTC. Translated, it gives CASSLYGGVSETQYF.